This entry lists 27 T cell receptor beta chains sequenced from one sample in a study of T cells after posttransplantation cyclophosphamide. Cells defined as naive were viable CD3+CD4+ or CD3+CD8+ and CCR7+CD45RA+CD45RO-CD95-CD27+CD28+. Method: immunoSEQ multiplex PCR; TCRdb's copy keeps in-frame clones and lacks some. The sample lists roughly 30,000 clones, 75% to 95% occurring once. Sample: naive CD4+ T cells sorted from PBMCs. The receptors were sampled from an older woman in good health, CMV-negative, and a related stem cell transplant donor.

CDR3 region: CASSLTPDRVTEAFF. CDR3 DNA sequence: TGTGCCAGCAGTTTAACTCCCGACAGGGTCACTGAAGCTTTCTTT. The chain joins TRBV27 to TRBJ1-1; 7 nucleotides match TRBD1. Germline CDR1 reads MNHEY; CDR2 reads SMNVEV (reference sequence). Trimming took 2 bases from V and 4 from J; bases not matched to a gene: 7. The CDR3 has 15 residues.

This chain links TRBV28 with TRBJ2-3, with 9 bases lining up with TRBD2. Germline CDR1 and CDR2: MDHEN and SYDVKM. The CDR3 spans 14 residues. Germline trimming cut 4 bases from V and 1 base from J; bases unmatched to any gene: 0. CDR3 residues: CASSSSGGTDTQYF. The CDR3 nucleotides read TGTGCCAGCAGTTCTAGCGGGGGCACAGATACGCAGTATTTT.

The chain couples TRBV5-4 to TRBJ1-6; D possibly corresponds to TRBD1 (6 bases). The CDR3 is made up of 15 amino acids. V lost 4 bases to trimming and J lost 7 bases, with 15 bases between them. Per germline, CDR1 SGHNT and CDR2 YYREEE (reference sequence). CDR3 region: CASSPRQGMNSPLHF. The DNA of the CDR3 is TGTGCCAGCAGCCCACGGCAGGGGATGAATTCACCCCTCCACTTT.

The chain couples TRBV5-4 to TRBJ1-1; 8 nucleotides agree with TRBD1. Germline lookup yields CDR1 SGHNT and CDR2 YYREEE (reference sequence). The V and J ends lost 4 bases and 5 bases, in that order; junction bases with no gene match: 19. The CDR3 is 18 residues long. The CDR3 spells CASSPTGTGGRRDTEAFF. The CDR3 DNA follows: TGTGCCAGCAGCCCGACCGGGACAGGAGGAAGGAGGGATACTGAAGCTTTCTTT.

The V call is TRBV7-9, the J call TRBJ2-7; the match to TRBD1 covers 8 bases. The CDR3 spans 13 residues. Germline trimming cut 5 bases from V and 6 bases from J; bases unmatched to any gene: 6. Germline values: CDR1 SEHNR, CDR2 FQNEAQ (reference sequence). CDR3 sequence reads: CASSTLTGAEQYF. CDR3 nucleotides: TGTGCCAGCAGCACTTTGACAGGGGCCGAGCAGTACTTC.

This chain links TRBV6-5 with TRBJ2-7, with 9 nucleotides matching TRBD1. Germline CDR1 MNHEY, CDR2 SVGAGI. The J segment lost 5 bases and the V segment lost 4 bases, leaving 6 bases of the junction unmatched. The CDR3 covers 14 residues. The chain's CDR3 is CASSLDRGGNEQYF. DNA of the CDR3: TGTGCCAGCAGTTTGGACAGGGGCGGGAACGAGCAGTACTTC.

The rearrangement uses TRBV6-5 and TRBJ2-7; 7 bases align to TRBD2. This CDR3 has 14 amino acids. Trimming took 7 bases from V and 2 from J; bases not matched to a gene: 8. The germline V gene has CDR1 MNHEY and CDR2 SVGAGI. DNA of the CDR3: TGTGCCAGCATTAGAGCGGGGCCTCCCTACGAGCAGTACTTC. Translation: CASIRAGPPYEQYF.

This chain connects TRBV5-6 to TRBJ1-2; 7 nucleotides line up with TRBD1. The germline V gene encodes CDR1 SGHDT and CDR2 YYEEEE. V lost 5 bases to trimming and J lost 8 bases; unmatched junction nucleotides: 9. The CDR3 totals 13 residues. CDR3 in amino acids: CASSARGRDGYTF. Here the CDR3 DNA reads TGTGCCAGCAGTGCCAGGGGGAGAGACGGCTACACCTTC.

The chain recombines TRBV7-9 with TRBJ2-1; unclear D gene. CDR1 is SEHNR and CDR2 is FQNEAQ in the germline V gene (reference sequence). CDR3 length: 12 amino acids. V was trimmed by 2 bases and J by 4 bases, leaving 3 bases between them. The CDR3 spells CASSLRYNEQFF. The CDR3, as DNA: TGTGCCAGCAGCTTACGGTACAATGAGCAGTTCTTC.

CDR3 bases: TGTGCCAGCAGCTTCCAGCGGGGGCCATGGGATACGCAGTATTTT. Translated, it gives CASSFQRGPWDTQYF. This chain joins TRBV11-2 and TRBJ2-3, with 8 nucleotides matching TRBD2. In germline, CDR1 is SGHAT, CDR2 FQNNGV. This CDR3 has 15 residues. The V segment lost 3 bases and the J segment 6 bases; nucleotides outside the gene matches: 8.

Here the CDR3 reads CASSLLAGAKRHEQFF. The CDR3 DNA reads as TGTGCCAGCAGCTTACTAGCGGGAGCTAAACGCCATGAGCAGTTCTTC. V gene TRBV7-8 combines with J gene TRBJ2-1; TRBD2 agrees at 10 bases. The CDR3 runs 16 residues. Germline-derived CDR1 and CDR2 are SGHVS and FQNEAQ. J gave up 8 bases and V 2 bases, and 9 bases lay outside the gene matches. The complete variable domain, with remaining parts taken from reference TRBV7-8 and TRBJ2-1, reads GAGVSQSPRYKVAKRGQDVALRCDPISGHVSLFWYQQALGQGPEFLTYFQNEAQLDKSGLPSDRFFAERPEGSVSTLKIQRTQQEDSAVYLCASSLLAGAKRHEQFFGPGTRLTVL.

The CDR3 DNA follows: TGTGCCACGCAGATTAACAGGGGAGCAGATACGCAGTATTTT. It yields the protein CATQINRGADTQYF. The chain carries TRBV19 and TRBJ2-3, with TRBD1 identical over 7 bases. The ends lost 10 bases at V and 4 bases at J; junction bases unmatched: 11. This CDR3 region has 14 residues. In germline, CDR1 is LNHDA, CDR2 SQIVND (reference sequence).

The V and J genes are TRBV6-4 and TRBJ1-1; TRBD1 is a possible D gene (5 bases). This CDR3 spans 13 amino acids. V was trimmed by 5 bases and J by 3 bases, leaving 10 bases between them. Germline CDR1 and CDR2: MRHNA and SNTAGT. This chain's CDR3 is CASSTRVDTEAFF. In DNA, the CDR3 is TGTGCCAGCAGTACCAGGGTCGACACTGAAGCTTTCTTT.

The V call is TRBV9, the J call TRBJ2-5; 14 positions agree with TRBD2. The ends lost 3 bases at V and 5 bases at J; junction bases unmatched: 12. Germline V gene sequence: CDR1 SGDLS, CDR2 YYNGEE. The CDR3 runs to 18 residues. CDR3 sequence: CASSARGTSGSPMETQYF. The CDR3 region has the DNA TGTGCCAGCAGCGCCCGAGGGACTAGCGGGAGTCCGATGGAGACCCAGTACTTC. Drawing the rest from reference TRBV9 and TRBJ2-5, the complete variable domain is DSGVTQTPKHLITATGQRVTLRCSPRSGDLSVYWYQQSLDQGLQFLIQYYNGEERAKGNILERFSAQQFPDLHSELNLSSLELGDSALYFCASSARGTSGSPMETQYFGPGTRLLVL.

The chain combines TRBV7-2 with TRBJ2-7; TRBD2 might be the D (6 bases). Germline assignment: CDR1 SGHTA and CDR2 FQGNSA. Between the trimmed V and J ends, which lost 5 bases and 4 bases, there was a span of 15 bases. The CDR3 covers 14 residues. CDR3 bases: TGTGCCAGCAGCCGGACCGGGACTCCGTACGAGCAGTACTTC. Encoded protein: CASSRTGTPYEQYF.

The chain is built from TRBV23-1 and TRBJ2-5, with a possible D match to TRBD2 (7 bases). TRBV23-1 is an ORF; its function is uncertain. The CDR3 contains 15 residues. V shed 5 bases and J shed 1 base, with 14 bases lying between them. The CDR3 loop reads CASSTNRGAQETQYF. The CDR3, as DNA: TGCGCCAGCAGTACCAACCGGGGGGCCCAAGAGACCCAGTACTTC.

The chain carries TRBV10-1 and TRBJ2-5; 15 positions agree with TRBD2. TRBJ2-7 explains the end of the DNA better; the J call may be wrong. The CDR3 length is 17 residues. Germline assignment: CDR1 WNHNN and CDR2 SYGVQD (reference sequence). The CDR3 here is CASSDLGLAGGPYEQYF. For the CDR3, the DNA is TGCGCCAGCAGTGACCTGGGACTAGCGGGAGGCCCCTACGAGCAGTACTTC.

This clone was detected a few times. The V and J genes are TRBV30 and TRBJ1-3; 7 bases map to TRBD1. Per germline, CDR1 GTSNPN and CDR2 SVGIG (reference sequence). The CDR3 is 13 amino acids. V dropped 3 bases and J dropped 4; count of bases not matched to a gene: 3. In DNA, the CDR3 is TGTGCCTGGAGGACAGGGAAAGGAAACACCATATATTTT. It specifies CAWRTGKGNTIYF.

This clone was picked up one time. The chain couples TRBV30 to TRBJ1-3, with D hard to call. The ends were cut back, 0 bases at V and 2 bases at J, with 2 bases in the middle. Germline CDR1 is GTSNPN and CDR2 is SVGIG (reference sequence). This CDR3 is 12 amino acids long. The CDR3 is CAWSVTGNTIYF. In DNA form, the CDR3 reads TGTGCCTGGAGTGTTACTGGAAACACCATATATTTT.

The chain links TRBV6-5 to TRBJ2-7, with 10 bases matching TRBD2. Germline V gene data show CDR1 as MNHEY and CDR2 as SVGAGI. This CDR3 comprises 15 residues. V trimming: 5 bases; J trimming: 5 bases; junction bases outside the gene matches: 9. The CDR3 DNA sequence: TGTGCCAGCAGTCCGTTGACTAGCGGGTCTCACGAGCAGTACTTC. Protein product: CASSPLTSGSHEQYF.

The J gene is TRBJ2-7, the V gene TRBV18, with TRBD2 matching over 14 bases. Germline CDR1 and CDR2: KGHSH and LQKENI. This CDR3 contains 15 residues. The trim removed 3 bases at V and 2 bases at J, leaving 0 bases unmatched. The CDR3 DNA reads as TGTGCCAGCTCACCGGGACTAGCGGGGGCCTACGAGCAGTACTTC. It is translated as CASSPGLAGAYEQYF. The variable domain in full, with the rest retrieved from reference TRBV18 and TRBJ2-7, is NAGVMQNPRHLVRRRGQEARLRCSPMKGHSHVYWYRQLPEEGLKFMVYLQKENIIDESGMPKERFSAEFPKEGPSILRIQQVVRGDSAAYFCASSPGLAGAYEQYFGPGTRLTVT.

This chain links TRBV6-6 with TRBJ1-1; possible D gene TRBD1, 5 bases. Germline CDR1 is MNHNY and CDR2 is SVGAGI (reference sequence). V gave up 1 base and J gave up 3 bases, with 6 bases separating them. CDR3 length: 13 residues. The CDR3 is CASSYLGDTEAFF. As DNA, the CDR3 is TGTGCCAGCAGTTACTTAGGGGACACTGAAGCTTTCTTT.

V and J are TRBV6-1 and TRBJ1-5; weak D call: TRBD1 (5 bases). Germline values: CDR1 MNHNS, CDR2 SASEGT. V shed 6 bases and J shed 5 bases, with 11 bases lying between them. The CDR3 is made up of 13 amino acids. The CDR3 sequence: CASSAGPDQPQHF. For the CDR3, the DNA is TGTGCCAGCAGCGCAGGGCCCGATCAGCCCCAGCATTTT.

The rearrangement links TRBV28 to TRBJ1-4, with 10 bases that match TRBD1. CDR3 size: 16 residues. In germline, CDR1 is MDHEN, CDR2 SYDVKM. V lost 6 bases, J lost 5 bases, and 9 bases stayed unmatched. The CDR3 DNA is TGTGCCAGCAGATCCCTCCCGGGACAGGGGAATGAAAAACTGTTTTTT. As protein: CASRSLPGQGNEKLFF.

The rearrangement links TRBV19 to TRBJ1-5, with D perhaps TRBD1 (6 bases). Germline assignment: CDR1 LNHDA and CDR2 SQIVND (reference sequence). The CDR3 runs to 13 residues. The CDR3 DNA sequence: TGTGCAACGGGACACCAAAGCAATCAGCCCCAGCATTTT. This sequence encodes CATGHQSNQPQHF.

The chain employs TRBV5-1 and TRBJ2-4; D ambiguous. Germline CDR1 reads SGHRS; CDR2 reads YFSETQ. V shed 5 bases and J shed 0 bases, with 9 bases lying between them. CDR3 size: 14 residues. The chain's CDR3 is CASSPEVAKNIQYF. The CDR3 DNA sequence: TGCGCCAGCAGTCCCGAGGTAGCCAAAAACATTCAGTACTTC.

This CDR3 reads CASSLIPPTLYGELFF. The CDR3 nucleotides are TGTGCCAGCAGCTTAATTCCTCCAACTCTGTACGGGGAGCTGTTTTTT. V is TRBV11-2 and J is TRBJ2-2; unclear D gene. Germline loops: CDR1 SGHAT, CDR2 FQNNGV. The CDR3 runs 16 residues. With 2 bases removed from V and 7 bases from J, the gap between germline ends came to 17 bases.